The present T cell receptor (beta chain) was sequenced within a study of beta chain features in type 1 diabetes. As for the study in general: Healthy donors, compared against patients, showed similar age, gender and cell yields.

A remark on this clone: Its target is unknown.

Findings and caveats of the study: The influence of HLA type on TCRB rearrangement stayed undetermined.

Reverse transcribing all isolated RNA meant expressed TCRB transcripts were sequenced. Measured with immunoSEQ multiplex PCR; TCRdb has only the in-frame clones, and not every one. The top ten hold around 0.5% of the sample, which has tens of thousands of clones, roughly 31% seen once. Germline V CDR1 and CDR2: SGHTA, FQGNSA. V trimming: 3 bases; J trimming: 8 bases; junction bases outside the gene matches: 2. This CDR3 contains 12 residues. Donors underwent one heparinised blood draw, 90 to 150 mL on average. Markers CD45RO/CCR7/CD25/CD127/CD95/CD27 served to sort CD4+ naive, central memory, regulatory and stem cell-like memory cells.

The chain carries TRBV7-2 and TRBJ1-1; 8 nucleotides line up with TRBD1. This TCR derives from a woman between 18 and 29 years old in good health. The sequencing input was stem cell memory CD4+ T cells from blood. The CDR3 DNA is TGTGCCAGCAGCTTTAGGACAGGGGAAGCTTTCTTT. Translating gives CASSFRTGEAFF.